This TCR beta chain was captured in a study of shared clonotypes between healthy human individuals. Using immunoSEQ multiplex PCR, the repertoire was profiled, and TCRdb retains in-frame clones only, with some absent. The sample lists roughly 520,000 clones; approximately 95% were seen once. The sample comprised naive CD4+ T cells sorted from blood. Documented subset: CD45RA+ positively selected. The TCR originated in a woman aged 25 to 39 in good health.

CDR3 sequence: CASSLGLVTYEQYF. The CDR3 DNA reads TGCGCCAGCAGCTTGGGGCTGGTGACCTACGAGCAGTACTTC. V gene TRBV5-1 combines with J gene TRBJ2-7; D is undetermined. Trimming cost V 0 bases and J 2 bases, with 9 bases left between them. The germline gives CDR1 SGHRS, CDR2 YFSETQ. This CDR3 contains 14 residues.